This paragraph reports one T cell receptor (beta chain). Its target is unknown. With V trimmed by 6 bases and J by 5 bases, 8 bases remained unmatched. The germline CDR1 and CDR2 sequences are SNHLY and FYNNEI. The length of the CDR3 is 15 residues. This entry is derived from a study of cytomegalovirus exposure and HLA in healthy donors. Study results and caveats: Associated with HLA alleles at 0.05 false discovery rate in a later analysis were 16,951 TCR beta sequences. The authors assumed roughly uniform sequencing depth across donors for presence/absence analyses.

The primer mix had 60 Vbeta and 13 Jbeta primers. Produced via immunoSEQ multiplex PCR; TCRdb's table is partial and in-frame only. The table records more than 85,000 clones, 65% to 85% of them present only once. The origin of this receptor is a male donor in good health and CMV-seronegative. The V call is TRBV2, the J call TRBJ1-5, with 9 bases aligning to TRBD1. The sequenced sample consisted of PBMCs. The CDR3 sequence: CASRETGGGDQPQHF. CDR3 bases: TGTGCCAGCAGAGAGACAGGGGGGGGCGATCAGCCCCAGCATTTT.